Described below is a single TCR beta chain sequence and its context. This CDR3 is 15 amino acids long. Trimming left V 5 bases short and J 8 bases short, with 19 bases between. Germline V gene lookup returns CDR1 MNHEY and CDR2 SVGAGI. These data belong to a study of control samples from healthy donors and cancer patients. TCRdb keeps only in-frame clones here, not all; method: immunoSEQ multiplex PCR. The table shows fewer than 85,000 clones, with about 94% occurring only once. This clonotype was obtained from a woman aged 25 to 45 in good health. The chain employs TRBV6-5 and TRBJ2-1, with D uncertain. The sample comprised blood. The CDR3 region has the DNA TGTGCCAGCAGTCCCCCCCAAACATTTAACGATGAGCAGTTCTTC. As protein: CASSPPQTFNDEQFF.